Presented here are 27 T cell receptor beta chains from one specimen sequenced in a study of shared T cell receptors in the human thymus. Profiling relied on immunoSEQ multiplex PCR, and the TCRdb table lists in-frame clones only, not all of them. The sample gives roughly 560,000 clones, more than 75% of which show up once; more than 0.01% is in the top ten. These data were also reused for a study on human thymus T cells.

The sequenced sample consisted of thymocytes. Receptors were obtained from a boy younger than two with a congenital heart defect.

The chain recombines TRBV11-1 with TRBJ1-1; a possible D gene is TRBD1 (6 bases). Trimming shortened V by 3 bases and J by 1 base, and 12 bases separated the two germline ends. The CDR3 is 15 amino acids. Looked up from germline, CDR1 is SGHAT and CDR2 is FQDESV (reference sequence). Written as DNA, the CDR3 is TGTGCCAGCAGCTTGGGGGCAGGGACGAACACTGAAGCTTTCTTT. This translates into CASSLGAGTNTEAFF.

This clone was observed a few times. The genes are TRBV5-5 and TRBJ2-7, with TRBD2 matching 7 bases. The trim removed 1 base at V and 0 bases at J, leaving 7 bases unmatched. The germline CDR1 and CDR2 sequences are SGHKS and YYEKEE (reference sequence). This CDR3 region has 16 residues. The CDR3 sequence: CASSLRPRELSYEQYF. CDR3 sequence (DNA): TGTGCCAGCAGCTTGAGGCCGCGGGAGCTCTCCTACGAGCAGTACTTC.

The CDR3 DNA is TGTGCCAGCAGCTGGGGCAGGGAGGGCGGGAGGGCCGGGGAGCAGTACTTC. Translated, it gives CASSWGREGGRAGEQYF. This chain uses TRBV5-6 with TRBJ2-7, with 9 bases that match TRBD2. The germline gives CDR1 SGHDT, CDR2 YYEEEE. Germline trimming cut 3 bases from V and 7 bases from J; bases unmatched to any gene: 17. CDR3 length equals 17 residues.

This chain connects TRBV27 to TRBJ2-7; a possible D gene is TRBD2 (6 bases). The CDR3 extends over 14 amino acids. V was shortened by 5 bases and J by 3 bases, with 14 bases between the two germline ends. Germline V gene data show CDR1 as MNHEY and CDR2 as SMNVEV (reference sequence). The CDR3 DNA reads TGTGCCAGCAGTGCGGGACTGTCGGACTACGAGCAGTACTTC. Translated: CASSAGLSDYEQYF.

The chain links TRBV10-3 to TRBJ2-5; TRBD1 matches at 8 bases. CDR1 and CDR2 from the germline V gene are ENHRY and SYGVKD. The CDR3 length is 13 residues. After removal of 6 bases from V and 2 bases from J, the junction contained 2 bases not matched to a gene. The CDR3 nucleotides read TGTGCCATCAGCCACAGGGGGCAAGAGACCCAGTACTTC. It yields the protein CAISHRGQETQYF.

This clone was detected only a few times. CDR3 sequence: CASSHRDRGSSGNTIYF. In DNA, the CDR3 is TGTGCCAGCAGCCACAGAGACAGGGGAAGCTCTGGAAACACCATATATTTT. The rearrangement links TRBV13 to TRBJ1-3, with 8 positions matching TRBD1. The J segment lost 0 bases and the V segment lost 5 bases, leaving 9 bases of the junction unmatched. The CDR3 runs 17 residues. CDR1 is PRHDT, CDR2 FYEKMQ, per germline (reference sequence).

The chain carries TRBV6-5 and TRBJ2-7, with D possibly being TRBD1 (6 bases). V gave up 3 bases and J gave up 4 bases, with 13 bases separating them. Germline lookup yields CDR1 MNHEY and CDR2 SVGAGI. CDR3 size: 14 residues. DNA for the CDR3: TGTGCCAGCAGTTATAGGGGGAGTAAGTACGAGCAGTACTTC. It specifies CASSYRGSKYEQYF.

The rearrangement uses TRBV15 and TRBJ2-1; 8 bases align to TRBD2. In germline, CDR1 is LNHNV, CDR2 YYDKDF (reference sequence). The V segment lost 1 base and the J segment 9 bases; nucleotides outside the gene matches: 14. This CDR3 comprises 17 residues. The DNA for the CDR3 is TGTGCCACCAGCAGAGGTCTTCGGGAGGGCGCCGGAGGTGAGCAGTTCTTC. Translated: CATSRGLREGAGGEQFF.

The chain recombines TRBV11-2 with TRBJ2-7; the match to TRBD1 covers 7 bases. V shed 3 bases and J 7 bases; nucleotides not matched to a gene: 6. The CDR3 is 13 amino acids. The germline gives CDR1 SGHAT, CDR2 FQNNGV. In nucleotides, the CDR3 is TGTGCCAGCAGCTTGAAGGGGGCTGAGGAGCAGTACTTC. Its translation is CASSLKGAEEQYF.

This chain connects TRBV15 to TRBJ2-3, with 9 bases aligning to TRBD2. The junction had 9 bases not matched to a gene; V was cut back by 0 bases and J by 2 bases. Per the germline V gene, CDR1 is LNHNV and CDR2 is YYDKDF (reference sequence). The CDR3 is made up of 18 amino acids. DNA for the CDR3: TGTGCCACCAGCAGAGATCAGAGCGGGAGGCCCTACACAGATACGCAGTATTTT. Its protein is CATSRDQSGRPYTDTQYF. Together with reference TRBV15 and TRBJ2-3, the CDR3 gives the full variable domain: DAMVIQNPRYQVTQFGKPVTLSCSQTLNHNVMYWYQQKSSQAPKLLFHYYDKDFNNEADTPDNFQSRRPNTSFCFLDIRSPGLGDTAMYLCATSRDQSGRPYTDTQYFGPGTRLTVL.

The CDR3 DNA follows: TGCGCCAGCAGCCAAGGGCGGGATTCCACAGATACGCAGTATTTT. Protein product: CASSQGRDSTDTQYF. The V gene is TRBV4-3, the J gene TRBJ2-3; tentative D call: TRBD2 (6 bases). Germline values: CDR1 LGHNA, CDR2 YSLEER. Trimming pared 1 base from V and 2 bases from J, leaving 10 bases between. The CDR3 covers 15 residues.

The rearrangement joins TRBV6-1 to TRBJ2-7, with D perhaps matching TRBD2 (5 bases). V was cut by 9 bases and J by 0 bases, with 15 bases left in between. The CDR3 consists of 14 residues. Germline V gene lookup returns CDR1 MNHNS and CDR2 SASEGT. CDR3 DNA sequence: TGTGCCAGTGCGGGCGCAAGGAGCTCCTACGAGCAGTACTTC. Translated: CASAGARSSYEQYF.

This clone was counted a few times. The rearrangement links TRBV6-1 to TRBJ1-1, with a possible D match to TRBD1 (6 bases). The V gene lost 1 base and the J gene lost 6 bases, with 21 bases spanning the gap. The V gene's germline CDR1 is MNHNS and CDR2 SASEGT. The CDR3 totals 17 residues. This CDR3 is CASSEEGGATASAEAFF. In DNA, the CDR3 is TGTGCCAGCAGTGAAGAGGGGGGGGCAACGGCGTCGGCTGAAGCTTTCTTT.

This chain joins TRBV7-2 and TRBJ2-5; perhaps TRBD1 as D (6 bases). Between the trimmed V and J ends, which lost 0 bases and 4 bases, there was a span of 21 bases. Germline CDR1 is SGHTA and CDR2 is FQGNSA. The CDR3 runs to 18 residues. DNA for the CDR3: TGTGCCAGCAGCTTAGCCGGGGCCCCGGGACAAGGAAGAGAGACCCAGTACTTC. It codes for CASSLAGAPGQGRETQYF. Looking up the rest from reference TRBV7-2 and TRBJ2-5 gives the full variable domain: GAGVSQSPSNKVTEKGKDVELRCDPISGHTALYWYRQSLGQGLEFLIYFQGNSAPDKSGLPSDRFSAERTGGSVSTLTIQRTQQEDSAVYLCASSLAGAPGQGRETQYFGPGTRLLVL.

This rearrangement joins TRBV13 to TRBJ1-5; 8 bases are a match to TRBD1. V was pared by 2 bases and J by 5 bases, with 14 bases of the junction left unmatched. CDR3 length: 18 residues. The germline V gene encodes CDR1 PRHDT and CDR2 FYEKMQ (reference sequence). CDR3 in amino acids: CASSLRILGQGAYQPQHF. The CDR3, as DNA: TGTGCCAGCAGCTTACGGATCCTGGGGCAGGGGGCCTATCAGCCCCAGCATTTT.

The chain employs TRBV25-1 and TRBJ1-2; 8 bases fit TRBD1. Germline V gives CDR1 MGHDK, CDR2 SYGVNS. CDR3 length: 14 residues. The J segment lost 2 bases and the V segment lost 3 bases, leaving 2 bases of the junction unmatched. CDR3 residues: CASSERQGNYGYTF. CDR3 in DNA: TGTGCCAGCAGTGAGAGACAGGGGAACTATGGCTACACCTTC.

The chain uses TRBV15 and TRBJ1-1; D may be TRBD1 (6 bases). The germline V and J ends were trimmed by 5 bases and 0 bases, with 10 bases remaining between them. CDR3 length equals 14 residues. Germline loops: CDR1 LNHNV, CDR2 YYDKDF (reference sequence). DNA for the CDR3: TGTGCCACCAGCCTAGAGGGGGTGAACACTGAAGCTTTCTTT. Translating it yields CATSLEGVNTEAFF. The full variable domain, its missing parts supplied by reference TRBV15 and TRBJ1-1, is DAMVIQNPRYQVTQFGKPVTLSCSQTLNHNVMYWYQQKSSQAPKLLFHYYDKDFNNEADTPDNFQSRRPNTSFCFLDIRSPGLGDTAMYLCATSLEGVNTEAFFGQGTRLTVV.

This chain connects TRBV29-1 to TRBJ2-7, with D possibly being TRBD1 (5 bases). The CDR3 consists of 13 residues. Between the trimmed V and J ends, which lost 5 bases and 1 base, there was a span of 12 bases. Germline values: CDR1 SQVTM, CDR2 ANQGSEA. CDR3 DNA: TGCAGCGTTAACCGCTCAGGGTCCTACGAGCAGTACTTC. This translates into CSVNRSGSYEQYF.

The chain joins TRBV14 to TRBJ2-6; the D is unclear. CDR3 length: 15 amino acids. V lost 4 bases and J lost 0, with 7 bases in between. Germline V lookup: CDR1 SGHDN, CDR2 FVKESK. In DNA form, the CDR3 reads TGTGCCAGCAGCCCTCTGTTCTCTGGGGCCAACGTCCTGACTTTC. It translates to CASSPLFSGANVLTF.

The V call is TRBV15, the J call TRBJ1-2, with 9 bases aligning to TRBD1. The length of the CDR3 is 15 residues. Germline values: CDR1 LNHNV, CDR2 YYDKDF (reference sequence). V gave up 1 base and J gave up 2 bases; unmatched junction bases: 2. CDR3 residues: CATSRGDRVNYGYTF. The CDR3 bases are TGTGCCACCAGCAGAGGGGACAGGGTAAACTATGGCTACACCTTC.

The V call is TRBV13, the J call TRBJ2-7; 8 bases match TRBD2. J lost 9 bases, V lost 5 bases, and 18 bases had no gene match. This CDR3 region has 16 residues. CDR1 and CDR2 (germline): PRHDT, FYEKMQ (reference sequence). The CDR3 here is CASSAWTSSSYKAQYF. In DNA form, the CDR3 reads TGTGCCAGCAGCGCCTGGACTAGCAGCTCCTATAAAGCGCAGTACTTC.

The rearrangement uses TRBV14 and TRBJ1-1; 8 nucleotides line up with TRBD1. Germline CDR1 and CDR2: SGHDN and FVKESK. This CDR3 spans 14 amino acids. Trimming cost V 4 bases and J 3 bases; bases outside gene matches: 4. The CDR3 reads CASSLGQGDTEAFF. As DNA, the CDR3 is TGTGCCAGCAGCCTAGGACAGGGCGACACTGAAGCTTTCTTT.

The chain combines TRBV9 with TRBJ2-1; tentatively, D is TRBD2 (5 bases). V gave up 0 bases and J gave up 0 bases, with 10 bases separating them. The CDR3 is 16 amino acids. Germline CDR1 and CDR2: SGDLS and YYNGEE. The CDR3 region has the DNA TGTGCCAGCAGCGTAGGCGTGGGGAGCTCCTACAATGAGCAGTTCTTC. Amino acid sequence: CASSVGVGSSYNEQFF.

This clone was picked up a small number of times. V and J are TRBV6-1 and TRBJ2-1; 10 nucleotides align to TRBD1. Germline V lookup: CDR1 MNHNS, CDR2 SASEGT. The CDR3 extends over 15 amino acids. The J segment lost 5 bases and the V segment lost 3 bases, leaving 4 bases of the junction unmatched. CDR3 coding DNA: TGTGCCAGCAGTGAGGCGGACAGGGGGGACAATGAGCAGTTCTTC. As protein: CASSEADRGDNEQFF.

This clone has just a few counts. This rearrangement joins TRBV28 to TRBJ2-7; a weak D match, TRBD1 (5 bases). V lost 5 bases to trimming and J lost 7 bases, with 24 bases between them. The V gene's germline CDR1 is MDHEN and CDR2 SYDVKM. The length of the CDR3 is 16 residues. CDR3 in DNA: TGTGCCAGCAGTACCGCCCGACAGACCACGTTAGTAGAGCAGTACTTC. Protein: CASSTARQTTLVEQYF.

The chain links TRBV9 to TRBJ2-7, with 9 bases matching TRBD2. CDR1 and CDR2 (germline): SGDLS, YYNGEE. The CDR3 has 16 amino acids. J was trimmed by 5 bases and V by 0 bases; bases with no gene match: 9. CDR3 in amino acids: CASSVASAGGPHEQYF. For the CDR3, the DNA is TGTGCCAGCAGCGTAGCTTCCGCGGGAGGGCCACACGAGCAGTACTTC.

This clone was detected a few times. Written as DNA, the CDR3 is TGCGCCAGTAGTATCCCGGGGCAGGGGGTGGATTTACGACGTGACGAGCAGTACTTC. Residues: CASSIPGQGVDLRRDEQYF. The J gene is TRBJ2-7, the V gene TRBV10-2; 7 nucleotides match TRBD1. This CDR3 spans 19 amino acids. Germline V gene lookup returns CDR1 WSHSY and CDR2 SAAADI. Germline trimming cut 9 bases from V and 5 bases from J; bases unmatched to any gene: 28.